A single sample is the source of the 28 T cell receptor beta chains below, sequenced in a study of blood T cell repertoires in COVID-19. Only in-frame clones appear in the TCRdb table, and some are missing; sequencing was by immunoSEQ multiplex PCR. The table shows 150,000 to 200,000 clones, with about four fifths occurring only once. Specimen: peripheral blood. These receptors all stem from a woman of 80 years or more with COVID-19, enrolled during active disease.

Written as DNA, the CDR3 is TGTGCCAGCTCACCTGCCTTGGGGCAGAACTATGGCTACACCTTC. Its protein product is CASSPALGQNYGYTF. The chain couples TRBV18 to TRBJ1-2; weak D call: TRBD1 (5 bases). The CDR3 is 15 amino acids. V lost 3 bases, J lost 2 bases, and 13 bases lay in between. CDR1 KGHSH and CDR2 LQKENI come from the germline V gene.

This rearrangement joins TRBV9 to TRBJ1-1, with D uncertain. The V gene's germline CDR1 is SGDLS and CDR2 YYNGEE. The CDR3 is made up of 12 amino acids. Trimming cost V 3 bases and J 1 base, with 4 bases left between them. This CDR3 is CASSAGNTEAFF. The CDR3 DNA reads as TGTGCCAGCAGCGCCGGGAACACTGAAGCTTTCTTT.

The rearrangement joins TRBV5-1 to TRBJ2-7; TRBD2 matches 7 bases. This CDR3 contains 16 residues. With V trimmed by 0 bases and J by 2 bases, 8 bases remained unmatched. The germline V gene encodes CDR1 SGHRS and CDR2 YFSETQ. The CDR3 region has the DNA TGCGCCAGCAGCTTGGGCGGGGGTCTAGCGGCCTACGAGCAGTACTTC. Protein: CASSLGGGLAAYEQYF.

V is TRBV28 and J is TRBJ1-2; the D is unclear. Germline CDR1 is MDHEN and CDR2 is SYDVKM. Deletions cut 2 bases from V and 0 bases from J, with 10 bases between. The CDR3 has 15 residues. The CDR3 DNA is TGTGCCAGCAGTTTACCGGGTAATCCTAACTATGGCTACACCTTC. This codes for CASSLPGNPNYGYTF.

The chain links TRBV7-2 to TRBJ1-4; 11 nucleotides line up with TRBD1. V shed 4 bases, J shed 7 bases, and the junction held 11 bases outside the gene matches. Germline loops: CDR1 SGHTA, CDR2 FQGNSA. CDR3 length equals 17 residues. Here the CDR3 reads CASSSNNPGTGGEKLFF. CDR3 coding DNA: TGTGCCAGCAGCTCAAATAACCCCGGGACAGGGGGTGAAAAACTGTTTTTT.

The rearrangement links TRBV13 to TRBJ1-1; D is undetermined. Germline V gene lookup returns CDR1 PRHDT and CDR2 FYEKMQ (reference sequence). With 5 bases removed from V and 4 bases from J, the gap between germline ends came to 8 bases. The CDR3 has 12 amino acids. The CDR3 region is CASSPSGTEAFF. DNA of the CDR3: TGTGCCAGCAGCCCCTCAGGCACTGAAGCTTTCTTT.

The rearrangement joins TRBV3-1 (or the pseudogene TRBV3-2) to TRBJ2-7, with 7 positions matching TRBD2. Per the germline V gene, CDR1 is LGHDT and CDR2 is YNNKEL (reference sequence). V trimming: 2 bases; J trimming: 6 bases; junction bases outside the gene matches: 13. There are 16 residues in the CDR3. CDR3 amino acids: CASSQWRSNGEGEQYF. The CDR3 bases are TGTGCCAGCAGCCAATGGCGATCCAACGGGGAGGGCGAGCAGTACTTC.

This clone was recorded once. V gene TRBV7-2 combines with J gene TRBJ1-5; no clear D gene. Germline V gene lookup returns CDR1 SGHTA and CDR2 FQGNSA. V shed 0 bases and J shed 2 bases, with 11 bases lying between them. The CDR3 length is 16 residues. The DNA for the CDR3 is TGTGCCAGCAGCTTAGCCGGTATTGTTGGCAATCAGCCCCAGCATTTT. It encodes CASSLAGIVGNQPQHF.

The chain combines TRBV19 with TRBJ1-6; 9 positions agree with TRBD1. The J segment lost 10 bases and the V segment lost 5 bases, leaving 15 bases of the junction unmatched. CDR1 and CDR2 (germline): LNHDA, SQIVND (reference sequence). CDR3 length: 17 amino acids. CDR3 in DNA: TGTGCCAGTAGTTCGGGACAGGGTTCGGTATGGGGCTCACCCCTCCACTTT. Protein product: CASSSGQGSVWGSPLHF.

V is TRBV7-6 and J is TRBJ2-3; 7 nucleotides agree with TRBD1. Per germline, CDR1 SGHVS and CDR2 FNYEAQ. Trimming cost V 3 bases and J 4 bases; bases outside gene matches: 13. CDR3 length: 17 residues. The CDR3 DNA reads TGTGCCAGCAGCTTGGGGAACAGGGGAGAAAGGGCAGATACGCAGTATTTT. It translates to CASSLGNRGERADTQYF.

The chain uses TRBV19 and TRBJ2-3; the D gene is possibly TRBD1 (5 bases). This CDR3 comprises 13 residues. The V and J ends lost 4 bases and 4 bases respectively, with 9 bases between them. In germline, CDR1 is LNHDA, CDR2 SQIVND (reference sequence). Here the CDR3 DNA reads TGTGCCAGTAGTAGGGGCGCGGCAGATACGCAGTATTTT. Its protein is CASSRGAADTQYF.

CDR3 sequence (DNA): TGCGCCAGCAGCCAAGGCGGGGGATTCACAGATACGCAGTATTTT. Translation: CASSQGGGFTDTQYF. The rearrangement links TRBV4-3 to TRBJ2-3; 7 bases map to TRBD2. CDR3 length equals 15 residues. The V gene end was trimmed by 1 base and the J gene end by 2 bases; junction bases not matched to a gene: 3. CDR1 and CDR2 from the germline V gene are LGHNA and YSLEER.

J is TRBJ2-1 and V is TRBV10-3; D ambiguous. This CDR3 is built from 14 residues. V gave up 5 bases and J gave up 4 bases, with 12 bases separating them. CDR1 and CDR2 (germline): ENHRY, SYGVKD. The chain's CDR3 is CAISIGVQYNEQFF. For the CDR3, the DNA is TGTGCCATCAGTATAGGAGTACAATACAATGAGCAGTTCTTC.

In this sample, this clone turned up once. The chain joins TRBV7-8 to TRBJ2-7; D perhaps matches TRBD2 (5 bases). Trimming stripped 6 bases from V and 4 bases from J, with 25 bases between. Germline CDR1 SGHVS, CDR2 FQNEAQ. The CDR3 length is 17 residues. The DNA of the CDR3 is TGTGCCAGCAGTTACGTAATGGGTTCGGGATCTCGGTACGAGCAGTACTTC. It yields the protein CASSYVMGSGSRYEQYF.

This clone was seen a few times. J is TRBJ1-2 and V is TRBV12-3 or TRBV12-4; 8 bases align to TRBD1. J lost 4 bases, V lost 5 bases, and 3 bases had no gene match. The CDR3 loop spans 13 amino acids. The CDR3 DNA reads TGTGCCAGCAGTACAGGGGGTTCCTATGGCTACACCTTC. This encodes CASSTGGSYGYTF.

The V gene is TRBV6-4, the J gene TRBJ1-2; 8 positions match TRBD1. Germline CDR1 is MRHNA and CDR2 is SNTAGT. This CDR3 is built from 15 residues. With 0 bases clipped from V and 2 bases from J, the junction kept 2 bases outside the gene matches. CDR3 DNA sequence: TGTGCCAGCAGTGACTCTTGGACAGGGAACTATGGCTACACCTTC. This encodes CASSDSWTGNYGYTF.

CDR3: CATLADRVTGELFF. CDR3 DNA sequence: TGTGCCACGTTGGCTGACAGGGTCACCGGGGAGCTGTTTTTT. The V gene is TRBV19, the J gene TRBJ2-2; 7 bases agree with TRBD1. CDR3 length: 14 amino acids. Germline V gene sequence: CDR1 LNHDA, CDR2 SQIVND (reference sequence). V lost 10 bases, J lost 4 bases, and 9 bases stayed unmatched.

This clone was detected only a few times. The chain couples TRBV7-9 to TRBJ1-6, with a possible D match to TRBD1 (5 bases). V lost 5 bases to trimming and J lost 4 bases, with 12 bases between them. The germline V gene encodes CDR1 SEHNR and CDR2 FQNEAQ (reference sequence). The CDR3 consists of 15 residues. For the CDR3, the DNA is TGTGCCAGCAGCCTAACGCAGGGTTATAATTCACCCCTCCACTTT. This translates into CASSLTQGYNSPLHF. The full variable domain, in which reference TRBV7-9 and TRBJ1-6 provide the parts outside the CDR3, is DTGVSQNPRHKITKRGQNVTFRCDPISEHNRLYWYRQTLGQGPEFLTYFQNEAQLEKSRLLSDRFSAERPKGSFSTLEIQRTEQGDSAMYLCASSLTQGYNSPLHFGNGTRLTVT.

J is TRBJ1-1 and V is TRBV7-3, with D unresolved. The CDR3 totals 14 residues. Germline V gene data show CDR1 as SGHTA and CDR2 as FQGTGA. The V and J ends lost 4 bases and 5 bases respectively, with 14 bases between them. The CDR3: CASSSLGPGTEAFF. CDR3 sequence (DNA): TGTGCCAGCAGCTCCCTAGGTCCTGGAACTGAAGCTTTCTTT.

This clone has only one observation. V is TRBV19 and J is TRBJ2-1; D is perhaps TRBD1 (5 bases). Deletions cut 5 bases from V and 6 bases from J, with 17 bases between. This CDR3 contains 15 residues. Germline CDR1 LNHDA, CDR2 SQIVND (reference sequence). The CDR3 nucleotides are TGTGCCAGTAGTCTTGGGGCAGGATGGGGCAATGAGCAGTTCTTC. Its protein is CASSLGAGWGNEQFF.

The rearrangement uses TRBV2 and TRBJ2-7, with 14 nucleotides matching TRBD2. Trimming cost V 6 bases and J 0 bases; bases outside gene matches: 1. The germline gives CDR1 SNHLY, CDR2 FYNNEI. This CDR3 has 15 residues. As DNA, the CDR3 is TGTGCCAGCAGCGGGACTAGCGGGAGCTCCTACGAGCAGTACTTC. It encodes CASSGTSGSSYEQYF.

This chain connects TRBV5-1 to TRBJ1-4; 7 nucleotides line up with TRBD1. Germline trimming cut 1 base from V and 8 bases from J; bases unmatched to any gene: 8. The CDR3 is 15 residues long. Germline V lookup: CDR1 SGHRS, CDR2 YFSETQ. CDR3 coding DNA: TGCGCCAGCAGCTTGTTTGGACAGGTACTGGAAAAACTGTTTTTT. Protein sequence: CASSLFGQVLEKLFF.

This chain uses TRBV24-1 with TRBJ1-5, with 9 bases identical to TRBD1. This CDR3 has 16 residues. V dropped 4 bases and J dropped 4; count of bases not matched to a gene: 7. Germline CDR1 is KGHDR and CDR2 is SFDVKD. The CDR3 DNA reads TGTGCCACCAGTGACTCGGACAGGGGTACGAATCAGCCCCAGCATTTT. It yields the protein CATSDSDRGTNQPQHF.

This chain joins TRBV28 and TRBJ1-5; D is ambiguous. Trimming shortened V by 7 bases and J by 6 bases, and 10 bases separated the two germline ends. Germline loops: CDR1 MDHEN, CDR2 SYDVKM. The CDR3 is made up of 12 amino acids. The CDR3 region is CASKGSGQPQHF. The CDR3 DNA follows: TGTGCCAGCAAAGGGAGTGGTCAGCCCCAGCATTTT.

The chain combines TRBV5-5 with TRBJ1-2, with D unclear. CDR3 length equals 14 residues. Germline assignment: CDR1 SGHKS and CDR2 YYEKEE (reference sequence). V was cut by 0 bases and J by 2 bases, with 8 bases left in between. The CDR3 region has the DNA TGTGCCAGCAGCTTGGAAAGCAACAACTATGGCTACACCTTC. Translated: CASSLESNNYGYTF. The entire variable domain, with the rest obtained from reference TRBV5-5 and TRBJ1-2, is as follows: DAGVTQSPTHLIKTRGQQVTLRCSPISGHKSVSWYQQVLGQGPQFIFQYYEKEERGRGNFPDRFSARQFPNYSSELNVNALLLGDSALYLCASSLESNNYGYTFGSGTRLTVV.

This chain links TRBV7-2 with TRBJ1-5; D gene unclear. Trimming cost V 5 bases and J 5 bases, with 16 bases left between them. The CDR3 covers 15 residues. Germline V gene lookup returns CDR1 SGHTA and CDR2 FQGNSA. The CDR3 here is CASSPRGPYYQPQHF. The CDR3 DNA reads as TGTGCCAGCAGCCCCCGTGGGCCGTACTATCAGCCCCAGCATTTT.

V usage is TRBV5-1 and J usage is TRBJ1-4; 7 bases align to TRBD1. Germline CDR1 SGHRS, CDR2 YFSETQ. The length of the CDR3 is 15 residues. After removal of 4 bases from V and 3 bases from J, the junction contained 6 bases not matched to a gene. This chain's CDR3 is CASSGLGQANEKLFF. The CDR3 nucleotides read TGCGCCAGCAGCGGACTCGGACAGGCTAATGAAAAACTGTTTTTT. Full variable domain (remainder filled in from reference TRBV5-1 and TRBJ1-4): KAGVTQTPRYLIKTRGQQVTLSCSPISGHRSVSWYQQTPGQGLQFLFEYFSETQRNKGNFPGRFSGRQFSNSRSEMNVSTLELGDSALYLCASSGLGQANEKLFFGSGTQLSVL.

V gene TRBV25-1 combines with J gene TRBJ2-3; TRBD2 might be the D (6 bases). V lost 3 bases, J lost 0 bases, and 16 bases lay in between. Germline values: CDR1 MGHDK, CDR2 SYGVNS. This CDR3 comprises 17 residues. In DNA, the CDR3 is TGTGCCAGCAGTGAGTCCCCCCGGGGGACTAGCACAGATACGCAGTATTTT. This sequence encodes CASSESPRGTSTDTQYF.